These 10 T cell receptor beta chains share one sample of origin, sequenced in a study of T-cell memory formation after mild COVID-19 (dated by TCRdb to the early 2020s). The library was made by 5' RACE. TCRdb shows the sequencer as Illumina NovaSeq 6000. TCRdb's own reprocessing of the public reads used fastp at Q25 and MiXCR and kept productive beta chains. Merged by CDR3 protein, the rows form single entries marked with the most common genes and DNA. Present in this sample are about 400,000 distinct CDR3 sequences, more than 15% of which were seen just once. Jointly, the top ten make up about 22% of the sample. Sequencing was done on a sample of PBMCs or a T cell subset sorted from them (not recorded which). The receptors were gathered from a man aged 18 to 29 who had mild COVID-19 (a few samples of this study predate the infection). The sample titles of this study are shuffled in the database, so cell type and time point are left out; the donor was told from shared clones.

The V gene is TRBV5-1, the J gene TRBJ1-1, with a tentative D call TRBD1 (5 bases). Trimming removed 3 bases at V and 0 bases at J, with 12 bases between. The CDR3 length is 15 residues. The V gene's germline CDR1 is SGHRS and CDR2 YFSETQ. The CDR3 here is CASSSDRDVNTEAFF. For the CDR3, the DNA is TGCGCCAGCAGCTCCGACAGAGACGTGAACACTGAAGCTTTCTTT.

The chain joins TRBV7-6 to TRBJ1-5, with D possibly being TRBD1 (5 bases). Germline V gene data show CDR1 as SGHVS and CDR2 as FNYEAQ. The CDR3 contains 15 residues. Trimming shortened V by 1 base and J by 2 bases, and 9 bases separated the two germline ends. The CDR3 DNA sequence: TGTGCCAGCAGCTTAGAAGAAGGGGGCAATCAGCCCCAGCATTTT. It is translated as CASSLEEGGNQPQHF.

V and J are TRBV6-5 and TRBJ1-2; TRBD1 might be the D (6 bases). The CDR3 extends over 13 amino acids. V gave up 6 bases and J gave up 8 bases, with 16 bases separating them. CDR1 and CDR2 from the germline V gene are MNHEY and SVGAGI. The CDR3 nucleotides are TGTGCCAGCAGACCACAGGGTCTTGTGGGCTACACCTTC. Encoded protein: CASRPQGLVGYTF.

This clonotype has a handful of counts. The rearrangement joins TRBV18 to TRBJ1-2; D is undetermined. Germline V gene sequence: CDR1 KGHSH, CDR2 LQKENI. The CDR3 is made up of 15 amino acids. The ends were cut back, 3 bases at V and 6 bases at J, with 17 bases in the middle. For the CDR3, the DNA is TGTGCCAGCTCACCGAATCGAGGGCAGCAGGATGGCTACACCTTC. Translation gives CASSPNRGQQDGYTF. The full variable domain, its missing parts supplied by reference TRBV18 and TRBJ1-2, is NAGVMQNPRHLVRRRGQEARLRCSPMKGHSHVYWYRQLPEEGLKFMVYLQKENIIDESGMPKERFSAEFPKEGPSILRIQQVVRGDSAAYFCASSPNRGQQDGYTFGSGTRLTVV.

This clonotype has a count of ten or more. The chain has TRBV5-1 and TRBJ1-1; possible D gene TRBD1, 6 bases. Trimming took off 3 bases at V and 4 bases at J, with 10 bases between the two ends. This CDR3 has 13 amino acids. Germline values: CDR1 SGHRS, CDR2 YFSETQ. This chain's CDR3 is CASSSGATTEAFF. DNA for the CDR3: TGCGCCAGCAGCTCGGGGGCCACCACTGAAGCTTTCTTT.

This clonotype came up a few times. V gene TRBV11-2 combines with J gene TRBJ2-3; D may match TRBD1 or TRBD2 (5 bases each). Germline CDR1 and CDR2: SGHAT and FQNNGV. CDR3 length: 15 residues. V was pared by 4 bases and J by 4 bases, with 15 bases between. The CDR3 DNA reads as TGTGCCAGCAGCTCGGCAGGGAGTGGTTCAGATACGCAGTATTTT. Its translation is CASSSAGSGSDTQYF.

This rearrangement joins TRBV10-3 to TRBJ2-1; TRBD1 agrees at 7 bases. The germline V gene encodes CDR1 ENHRY and CDR2 SYGVKD. V shed 1 base, J shed 6 bases, and the junction held 9 bases outside the gene matches. The CDR3 contains 16 residues. CDR3 DNA sequence: TGTGCCATCAGTGAGTTGGCCGGGACAGAATTCAATGAGCAGTTCTTC. It codes for CAISELAGTEFNEQFF.

This clonotype was recorded only once. The rearrangement uses TRBV6-5 and TRBJ2-5, with 10 bases identical to TRBD2. Per the germline V gene, CDR1 is MNHEY and CDR2 is SVGAGI. The J segment lost 5 bases and the V segment lost 6 bases, leaving 6 bases of the junction unmatched. CDR3 length equals 14 residues. CDR3 sequence reads: CASRLLAGWETQYF. The DNA for the CDR3 is TGTGCCAGCAGATTACTAGCGGGGTGGGAGACCCAGTACTTC.

The chain couples TRBV2 to TRBJ2-1; no clear D gene. The germline CDR1 and CDR2 sequences are SNHLY and FYNNEI. There are 11 residues in the CDR3. Between the trimmed V and J ends, which lost 4 bases and 8 bases, there was a span of 6 bases. The CDR3 bases are TGTGCCAGCAGTGGTGGGTATGAGCAGTTCTTC. Protein sequence: CASSGGYEQFF.

The table lists this clonotype with a few counts. The rearrangement uses TRBV29-1 and TRBJ1-5; D ambiguous. Germline-derived CDR1 and CDR2 are SQVTM and ANQGSEA. V lost 7 bases, J lost 6 bases, and 16 bases lay in between. The CDR3 runs to 13 residues. This CDR3 is CSAQEGVGQPQHF. CDR3 DNA sequence: TGCAGCGCACAAGAGGGAGTGGGTCAGCCCCAGCATTTT.